This T cell receptor beta chain was identified during a study of glioma-infiltrating T cells (dated by TCRdb to 2016 to 2017). Regarding the study in general: TCR alpha- and beta-chain repertoires were sequenced from glioma tissue, non-neoplastic brain tissue and matched peripheral blood mononuclear cells. Three low-grade glioma patients, several primary glioblastoma patients, and three non-glioma patients who contributed non-neoplastic brain tissue made up the paired cohort. To measure how far tissue and blood T-cell populations diverged, each tissue-infiltrating repertoire was compared against the peripheral blood repertoire of the same patient.

Concerning this clonotype: There is no known antigen for this receptor. Mismatch with germline at one junction end may stem from a read error.

TCR alpha and beta CDR3 regions were amplified with the iRepertoire nested amplicon-rescue multiplex PCR (arm-PCR) platform from RNA. The input for one-step reverse transcription and amplification was roughly 95-450 ng of either tissue mRNA or PBMC total RNA. Following bead purification, Illumina adapters were added through a secondary multiplex PCR, and the libraries were then gel-purified between 200 and 400 bp. Internal 6-nucleotide barcodes were carried by the libraries and were used for demultiplexing. The libraries were sequenced on an Illumina MiSeq using 2x220 or 2x250 nucleotide paired-end reads. The paper's processing steps were these. Paired reads were merged using FLASH 1.2.11 and were aligned to the GRCh37 human genome using BWA-MEM, after which TRA and TRB reads were extracted. For V and J assignment, an IMGT-derived reference of cassette sequences and CDR3 motifs that included pseudogenes was used. Reads were translated in three frames, and productive CDR3s were defined as those with a C...FGXG motif and no stop codons. A clonotype was defined as a unique combination of a V-J cassette pair and a CDR3 amino acid sequence. Reads were filtered by Hamming distance, with the threshold set by the sequence error rate of each sample in mapped regions. The public reads were quality trimmed at Q25 with fastp and then assembled into clones with MiXCR by TCRdb, keeping productive beta chains. Rows are unified per CDR3 protein, each entry keeping the most common DNA and genes. For this entry, the V and J calls and clone size follow TCRdb and not the study's own pipeline. The sample yields about 180,000 distinct CDR3 sequences; around 40% were counted once. Together, the top ten hold 5% to 5.5% of the sample.

What the authors observed across the whole study: The group comparisons were based on small numbers of patients: three non-neoplastic, three low-grade glioma and roughly eight glioblastoma patients. VJ-independent divergence between tissue and blood was below expectation in non-neoplastic patients but above expectation in all gliomas, especially low-grade gliomas. Very few CDR3 sequences were shared between tissue and blood, attributed to high CDR3 diversity and limited sampling.

The source material was glioma tissue, nonneoplastic brain tissue, or PBMCs (not recorded which). This TCR derives from a human donor with low-grade glioma or glioblastoma, undergoing nonglioma brain surgery, or in good health (not recorded which).

The sequence in DNA is TGTGCCAACAGTGGTACCCAGGGCGTGGATCAGCCCCAGCATTTT. Translated, this gives CANSGTQGVDQPQHF. The rearranged chain carries TRBV24-1 and TRBJ1-5, with TRBD1 perhaps the D gene, on 5 matching bases. The CDR3, cysteine through phenylalanine, is 15 amino acids long. This entry keeps only the CDR3 DNA: 45 bases, framed from base 1. From a lookup of the germline V gene, CDR1 and CDR2 are KGHDR and SFDVKD.